A single sample is the source of the 14 T cell receptor beta chains below, sequenced in a study of identical twins. TCRdb fed the 5' RACE reads into MiXCR, producing one record per CDR3 protein. Among about 690,000 distinct CDR3 sequences listed, around 6.1% were seen once. Sequencing input: naive T cells sorted from blood. These receptors all come from a man between 18 and 35 years old in good health.

This clonotype was counted between two and nine times. J is TRBJ2-1 and V is TRBV7-2, with TRBD1 identical over 10 bases. Germline CDR1 SGHTA, CDR2 FQGNSA. The J segment lost 9 bases and the V segment lost 4 bases, leaving 12 bases of the junction unmatched. The CDR3 has 16 amino acids. This CDR3 reads CASSSARDRGWVEQFF. Written as DNA, the CDR3 is TGTGCCAGCAGCTCCGCTCGGGACAGGGGTTGGGTTGAGCAGTTCTTC.

This clonotype has a count of ten or more. This chain connects TRBV20-1 to TRBJ2-7; the match to TRBD1 covers 9 bases. Trimming cost V 4 bases and J 5 bases; bases outside gene matches: 12. Germline CDR1 reads DFQATT; CDR2 reads SNEGSKA (reference sequence). There are 15 residues in the CDR3. The CDR3 region has the DNA TGCAGTGCTACTTTACCGGGACAGGGTTCCAACGAGCAGTACTTC. The encoded protein is CSATLPGQGSNEQYF.

This clonotype came up many times. The chain uses TRBV4-2 and TRBJ2-7; 12 bases align to TRBD2. The CDR3 sequence is 15 residues long. J was trimmed by 6 bases and V by 0 bases; bases with no gene match: 3. Germline V CDR1 and CDR2: LGHNA, YNFKEQ. CDR3 loop: CASSQDELAGGEQYF. The CDR3 nucleotides are TGTGCCAGCAGCCAAGATGAACTAGCGGGAGGCGAGCAGTACTTC.

The rearrangement uses TRBV11-2 and TRBJ2-7; weak D call: TRBD2 (6 bases). Between the trimmed V and J ends, which lost 4 bases and 6 bases, there was a span of 19 bases. The CDR3 totals 15 residues. The germline V gene encodes CDR1 SGHAT and CDR2 FQNNGV. The DNA for the CDR3 is TGTGCCAGCAGCTCCGGGCTGGGGGGTTTGGGCGAGCAGTACGTC. This sequence encodes CASSSGLGGLGEQYV.

This clonotype has a count of ten or more. The rearrangement joins TRBV5-1 to TRBJ2-1; possibly TRBD2 for D (6 bases). Trimming cost V 7 bases and J 3 bases, with 14 bases left between them. The CDR3 length is 14 residues. Germline V gene sequence: CDR1 SGHRS, CDR2 YFSETQ. This CDR3 reads CASLAEGVYNEQFF. Written as DNA, the CDR3 is TGCGCCAGCTTGGCGGAGGGAGTCTACAATGAGCAGTTCTTC.

This clonotype showed up many times. The chain recombines TRBV7-2 with TRBJ2-1; 7 positions match TRBD2. The V and J ends lost 5 bases and 10 bases, in that order; junction bases with no gene match: 5. The CDR3 has 12 amino acids. From germline, CDR1 is SGHTA and CDR2 FQGNSA. CDR3 nucleotide sequence: TGTGCCAGCAGCGTAAGCGGGATCGAGCAGTTCTTC. Its protein product is CASSVSGIEQFF.

This clonotype was seen more than once but under ten times. The chain uses TRBV18 and TRBJ2-1, with D hard to call. The CDR3 loop spans 14 amino acids. Per the germline V gene, CDR1 is KGHSH and CDR2 is LQKENI. The germline V and J ends were trimmed by 3 bases and 8 bases, with 14 bases remaining between them. Written as DNA, the CDR3 is TGTGCCAGCTCACCCGGGTGGCTTGGGGATGAGCAGTTCTTC. Its protein is CASSPGWLGDEQFF.

The rearrangement uses TRBV30 and TRBJ1-4, with TRBD1 matching over 7 bases. Germline V gene lookup returns CDR1 GTSNPN and CDR2 SVGIG (reference sequence). This CDR3 has 13 amino acids. V was pared by 8 bases and J by 3 bases, with 6 bases of the junction left unmatched. CDR3 in amino acids: CAVRQGSNEKLFF. In DNA, the CDR3 is TGTGCCGTCCGACAGGGCTCTAATGAAAAACTGTTTTTT.

This clonotype was found many times. This rearrangement joins TRBV27 to TRBJ2-1; TRBD2 agrees at 7 bases. This CDR3 is 16 amino acids long. The junction had 8 bases not matched to a gene; V was cut back by 1 base and J by 5 bases. Germline assignment: CDR1 MNHEY and CDR2 SMNVEV (reference sequence). The CDR3: CASSLYPSGTDNEQFF. The CDR3 DNA reads as TGTGCCAGCAGTTTATATCCTAGCGGAACCGACAATGAGCAGTTCTTC.

This clonotype was seen ten or more times. The chain uses TRBV20-1 and TRBJ1-6; TRBD1 aligns across 8 bases. The CDR3 loop spans 14 amino acids. Looked up from germline, CDR1 is DFQATT and CDR2 is SNEGSKA (reference sequence). V gave up 6 bases and J gave up 10 bases; unmatched junction bases: 11. CDR3 amino acids: CSALIGTGSSPLHF. The CDR3 DNA follows: TGCAGTGCCCTAATAGGGACAGGATCCTCACCCCTCCACTTT.

This clonotype was observed at least ten times. J is TRBJ2-2 and V is TRBV4-2; TRBD2 matches 9 bases. The CDR3 loop spans 14 amino acids. Looked up from germline, CDR1 is LGHNA and CDR2 is YNFKEQ. The V segment lost 6 bases and the J segment 6 bases; nucleotides outside the gene matches: 5. CDR3 sequence (DNA): TGTGCCAGCAGAGAGCGGGAGGAGGCCGGGGAGCTGTTTTTT. This sequence encodes CASREREEAGELFF.

This rearrangement joins TRBV12-3 or TRBV12-4 to TRBJ1-5; TRBD1 matches 8 bases. V shed 6 bases, J shed 5 bases, and the junction held 6 bases outside the gene matches. This CDR3 has 14 amino acids. The CDR3 protein is CASSRTGQHQPQHF. The CDR3 DNA sequence: TGTGCCAGCAGCAGGACAGGGCAACATCAGCCCCAGCATTTT.

This clonotype was counted ten times or more. J is TRBJ2-2 and V is TRBV6-1; no clear D gene. Germline CDR1 is MNHNS and CDR2 is SASEGT. There are 13 residues in the CDR3. V was clipped by 10 bases and J by 4 bases, with 13 bases between them. The CDR3 spells CATQRRTTGELFF. The CDR3, as DNA: TGTGCCACCCAAAGGCGCACCACCGGGGAGCTGTTTTTT.

This chain uses TRBV6-2 or TRBV6-3 with TRBJ2-2; D unresolved. The CDR3 length is 13 residues. CDR1 is MNHEY and CDR2 is SVGEGT in the germline V gene. V lost 1 base, J lost 7 bases, and 7 bases lay in between. In DNA form, the CDR3 reads TGTGCCAGCAGTTACTTGGGTTTCGGGGAGCTGTTTTTT. Translated, it gives CASSYLGFGELFF.